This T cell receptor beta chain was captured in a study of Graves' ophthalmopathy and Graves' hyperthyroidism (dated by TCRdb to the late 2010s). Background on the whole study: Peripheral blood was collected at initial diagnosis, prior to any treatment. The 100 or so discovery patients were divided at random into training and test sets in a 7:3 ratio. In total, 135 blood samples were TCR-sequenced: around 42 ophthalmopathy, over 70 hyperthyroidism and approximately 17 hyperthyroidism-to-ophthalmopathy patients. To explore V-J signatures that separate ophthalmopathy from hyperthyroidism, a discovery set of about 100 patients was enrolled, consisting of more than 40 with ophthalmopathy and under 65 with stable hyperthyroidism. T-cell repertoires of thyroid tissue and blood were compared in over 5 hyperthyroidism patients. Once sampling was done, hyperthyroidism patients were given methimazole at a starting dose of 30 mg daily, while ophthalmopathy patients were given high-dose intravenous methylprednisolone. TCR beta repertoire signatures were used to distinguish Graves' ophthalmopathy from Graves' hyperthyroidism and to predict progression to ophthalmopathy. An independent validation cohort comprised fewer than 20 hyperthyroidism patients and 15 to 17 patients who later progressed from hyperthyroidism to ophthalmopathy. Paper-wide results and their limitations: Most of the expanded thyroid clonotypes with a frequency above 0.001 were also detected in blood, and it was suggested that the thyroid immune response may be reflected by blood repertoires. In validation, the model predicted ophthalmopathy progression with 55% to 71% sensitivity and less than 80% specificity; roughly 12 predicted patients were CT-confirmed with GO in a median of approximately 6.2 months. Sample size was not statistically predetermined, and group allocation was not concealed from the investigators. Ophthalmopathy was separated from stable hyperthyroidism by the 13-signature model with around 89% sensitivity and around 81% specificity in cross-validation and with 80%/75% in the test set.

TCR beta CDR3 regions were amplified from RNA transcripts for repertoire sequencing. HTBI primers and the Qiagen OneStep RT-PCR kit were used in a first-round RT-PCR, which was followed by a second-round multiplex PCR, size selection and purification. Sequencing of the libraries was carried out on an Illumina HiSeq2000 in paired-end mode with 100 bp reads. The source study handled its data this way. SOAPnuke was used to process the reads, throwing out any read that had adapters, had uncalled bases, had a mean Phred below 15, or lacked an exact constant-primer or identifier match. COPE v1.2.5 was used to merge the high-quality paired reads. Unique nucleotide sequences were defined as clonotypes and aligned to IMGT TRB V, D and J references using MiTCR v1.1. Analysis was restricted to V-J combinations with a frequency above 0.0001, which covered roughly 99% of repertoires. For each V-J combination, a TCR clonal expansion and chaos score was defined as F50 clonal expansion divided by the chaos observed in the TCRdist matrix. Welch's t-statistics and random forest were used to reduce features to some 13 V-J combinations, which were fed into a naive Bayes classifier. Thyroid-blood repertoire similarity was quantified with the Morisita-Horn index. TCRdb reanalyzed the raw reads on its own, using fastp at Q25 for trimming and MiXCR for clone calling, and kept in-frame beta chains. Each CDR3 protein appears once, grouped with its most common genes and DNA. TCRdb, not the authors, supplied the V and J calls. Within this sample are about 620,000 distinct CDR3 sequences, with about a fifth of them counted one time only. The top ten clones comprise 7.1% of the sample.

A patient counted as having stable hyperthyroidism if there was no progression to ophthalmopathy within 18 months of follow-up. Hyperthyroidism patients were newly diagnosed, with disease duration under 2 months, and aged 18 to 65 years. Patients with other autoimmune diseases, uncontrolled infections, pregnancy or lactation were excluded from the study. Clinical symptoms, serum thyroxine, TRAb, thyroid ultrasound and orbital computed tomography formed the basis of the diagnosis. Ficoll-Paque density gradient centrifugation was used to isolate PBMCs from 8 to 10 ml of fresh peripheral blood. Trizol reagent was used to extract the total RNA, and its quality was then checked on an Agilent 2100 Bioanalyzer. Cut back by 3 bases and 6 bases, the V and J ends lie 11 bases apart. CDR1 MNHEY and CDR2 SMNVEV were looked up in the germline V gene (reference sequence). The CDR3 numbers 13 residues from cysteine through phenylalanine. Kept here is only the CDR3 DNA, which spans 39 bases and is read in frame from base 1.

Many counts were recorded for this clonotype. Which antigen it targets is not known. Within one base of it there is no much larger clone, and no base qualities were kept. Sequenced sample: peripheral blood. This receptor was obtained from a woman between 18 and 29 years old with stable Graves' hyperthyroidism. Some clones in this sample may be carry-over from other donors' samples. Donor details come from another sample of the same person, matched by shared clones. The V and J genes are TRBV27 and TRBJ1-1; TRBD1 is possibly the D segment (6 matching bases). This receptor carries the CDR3 CASSFGGVAEAFF. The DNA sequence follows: TGTGCCAGCAGTTTTGGGGGCGTAGCTGAAGCTTTCTTT.